This TCR beta chain was sequenced in a study of Ad26.COV2.S vaccination and SARS-CoV-2 variants. TCRdb's copy holds only in-frame clones and misses some; the assay was immunoSEQ multiplex PCR. The sample yields hundreds of thousands of clones, about nine tenths seen once. Treatment denoted: approximately 18 received Ad26.COV2.S at low or high dose, single or two shots; about 5 received placebo; per-sample allocation not given. Following the first vaccine or placebo injection, samples were taken on day 63. Within Boston, the person who donated was an adult of 18-55 years. V was clipped by 6 bases and J by 7 bases, with 14 bases between them. The germline V gene has CDR1 MNHEY and CDR2 SVGEGT. The CDR3 length is 13 residues.

Specimen: peripheral blood, collected in a trial of Ad26.COV2.S vaccine versus placebo. The chain carries TRBV6-2 or TRBV6-3 and TRBJ2-3; D not resolved. The receptor comes from a person aged 18 to 65 who received the Ad26.COV2.S COVID-19 vaccine or a placebo. The CDR3, as DNA: TGTGCCAGCAGCCCCCGGGTCTTCTATACGCAGTATTTT. Its protein product is CASSPRVFYTQYF.